The clone carrying this TCR beta chain was counted many times. Its antigen remains unidentified. The data were obtained in a study of T cells in Graves' hyperthyroidism and ophthalmopathy. As for the study in general: Peripheral blood sampling occurred at initial diagnosis, before any treatment. Study-wide results and caveats: Most expanded thyroid clonotypes above 0.001 recurred in blood.

Amplified TCR beta CDR3 regions derived from RNA transcripts. An initial round of RT-PCR targeting the TCR CDR3 relied on the HTBI primer set. TCRdb processed the multiplex PCR reads anew with MiXCR; each CDR3 protein has one entry. The sample yields more than 350,000 distinct CDR3 sequences, about 16% seen once. Trimming removed 8 bases from V and 8 bases from J; junction bases left unmatched: 9. The length of the CDR3 is 13 residues. From germline, CDR1 is MDHEN and CDR2 SYDVKM. In the ophthalmopathy cohort, Clinical Activity Score was at least 3, NOSPECS grade at least 4, and duration under 3 months. The study excluded patients with uncontrolled infection, other autoimmune disease, pregnancy or lactation.

The TCR comes from a woman in her sixties with Graves' ophthalmopathy. Sequenced sample: blood. The V gene is TRBV28, the J gene TRBJ1-3, with 7 bases matching TRBD1. This CDR3 reads CASVPQGGHTIYF. DNA of the CDR3: TGTGCCAGCGTACCCCAGGGGGGTCACACCATATATTTT. The full variable domain, completed using reference TRBV28 and TRBJ1-3, is DVKVTQSSRYLVKRTGEKVFLECVQDMDHENMFWYRQDPGLGLRLIYFSYDVKMKEKGDIPEGYSVSREKKERFSLILESASTNQTSMYLCASVPQGGHTIYFGEGSWLTVV.